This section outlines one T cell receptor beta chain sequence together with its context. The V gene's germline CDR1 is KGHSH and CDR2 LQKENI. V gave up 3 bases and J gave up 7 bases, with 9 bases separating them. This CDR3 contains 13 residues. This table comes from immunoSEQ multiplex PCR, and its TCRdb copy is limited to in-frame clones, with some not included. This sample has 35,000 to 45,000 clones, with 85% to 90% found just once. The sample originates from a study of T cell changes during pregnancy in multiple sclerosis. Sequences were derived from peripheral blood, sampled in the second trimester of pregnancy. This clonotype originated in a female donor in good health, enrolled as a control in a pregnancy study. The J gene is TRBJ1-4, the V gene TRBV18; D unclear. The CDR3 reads CASSPPVGEKLFF. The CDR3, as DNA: TGTGCCAGCTCACCTCCGGTCGGTGAAAAACTGTTTTTT.